A single sample gave rise to the 26 T cell receptor beta chains below, sequenced in a study of blood T cell repertoires in COVID-19. Sequenced by immunoSEQ multiplex PCR; TCRdb stores in-frame clones only, minus some. The top ten hold 2.9% of the sample, which has under 400,000 clones, approximately 87% seen once. Material for sequencing was peripheral blood. The receptors were gathered from a woman between 25 and 40 years old with COVID-19, enrolled during active disease.

The chain recombines TRBV2 with TRBJ2-7; D is possibly TRBD2 (5 bases). V was cut by 6 bases and J by 0 bases, with 9 bases left in between. Germline values: CDR1 SNHLY, CDR2 FYNNEI. The length of the CDR3 is 13 residues. CDR3 in amino acids: CASRLATSYEQYF. CDR3 DNA: TGTGCCAGCAGGCTAGCTACCTCCTACGAGCAGTACTTC.

This chain connects TRBV3-1 (or the pseudogene TRBV3-2) to TRBJ2-1; no definite D call. This CDR3 has 16 amino acids. Germline CDR1 reads LGHDT; CDR2 reads YNNKEL (reference sequence). V was trimmed by 1 base and J by 4 bases, leaving 14 bases between them. The CDR3 sequence is CASSQVLDTSYNEQFF. CDR3 in DNA: TGTGCCAGCAGCCAAGTGCTTGACACTTCTTACAATGAGCAGTTCTTC.

The chain is built from TRBV6-4 and TRBJ1-1; D is unresolved. Trimming removed 3 bases from V and 7 bases from J, with 12 bases in between. In germline, CDR1 is MRHNA, CDR2 SNTAGT. The CDR3 has 13 amino acids. The chain's CDR3 is CASSDSWSNEAFF. The CDR3 DNA reads TGTGCCAGCAGTGATTCGTGGAGTAATGAAGCTTTCTTT.

The chain employs TRBV10-3 and TRBJ1-1; D remains ambiguous. The CDR3 is 15 residues long. Germline lookup yields CDR1 ENHRY and CDR2 SYGVKD. Trimming left V 4 bases short and J 0 bases short, with 12 bases between. CDR3 nucleotide sequence: TGTGCCATCAGTGTTGAGCGGCCATTGAACACTGAAGCTTTCTTT. Translation gives CAISVERPLNTEAFF.

The count of this clone is one. DNA for the CDR3: TGTGCCAGCAGCTTAGCGTACGGGGGACAGGATGGAGGCTACACCTTC. Translating it yields CASSLAYGGQDGGYTF. J is TRBJ1-2 and V is TRBV7-8; 8 bases fit TRBD1. The germline V gene encodes CDR1 SGHVS and CDR2 FQNEAQ. The CDR3 sequence is 16 residues long. With V trimmed by 0 bases and J by 8 bases, 11 bases remained unmatched.

In DNA form, the CDR3 reads TGTGCCAGCAGCCGACCCTTAAGAGACAGGGGGTCCTACGAGCAGTACTTC. Translation gives CASSRPLRDRGSYEQYF. The gene calls are TRBV2 and TRBJ2-7; 9 bases match TRBD1. The junction had 13 bases not matched to a gene; V was cut back by 6 bases and J by 1 base. The CDR3 is 17 residues long. Germline V CDR1 and CDR2: SNHLY, FYNNEI.

V is TRBV30 and J is TRBJ1-1; TRBD1 matches 7 bases. CDR1 and CDR2 (germline): GTSNPN, SVGIG (reference sequence). The CDR3 covers 12 residues. Trimming removed 7 bases from V and 4 bases from J; junction bases left unmatched: 6. The chain's CDR3 is CALNRGPTEAFF. The DNA for the CDR3 is TGTGCCTTAAACAGGGGACCCACTGAAGCTTTCTTT.

The genes are TRBV9 and TRBJ2-3, with D possibly being TRBD2 (6 bases). CDR1 is SGDLS and CDR2 is YYNGEE in the germline V gene. V lost 4 bases and J lost 2, with 11 bases in between. The CDR3 is made up of 14 amino acids. CDR3 sequence reads: CASSQGLDTDTQYF. The CDR3 nucleotides are TGTGCCAGCAGCCAGGGACTTGACACAGATACGCAGTATTTT.

The rearrangement links TRBV5-1 to TRBJ2-3; D perhaps matches TRBD1 (6 bases). The CDR3 is made up of 18 amino acids. Germline V gene sequence: CDR1 SGHRS, CDR2 YFSETQ. The V end lost 0 bases, the J end lost 1 base, and 18 bases lay between the germline ends. CDR3: CASSLGGTSLRGTDTQYF. CDR3 nucleotide sequence: TGCGCCAGCAGCTTGGGGGGGACATCACTTCGGGGCACAGATACGCAGTATTTT.

The chain is built from TRBV15 and TRBJ2-1, with TRBD2 identical over 8 bases. V was pared by 2 bases and J by 7 bases, with 16 bases of the junction left unmatched. The CDR3 is made up of 18 amino acids. Germline V CDR1 and CDR2: LNHNV, YYDKDF (reference sequence). The CDR3 protein is CATSRLRAGTRGVNEQFF. The CDR3, as DNA: TGTGCCACCAGCAGACTACGGGCCGGGACTAGAGGTGTAAATGAGCAGTTCTTC.

The chain is built from TRBV6-5 and TRBJ2-1; 7 bases are shared with TRBD2. The junction had 3 bases not matched to a gene; V was cut back by 8 bases and J by 8 bases. From germline, CDR1 is MNHEY and CDR2 SVGAGI. The CDR3 covers 11 residues. CDR3 sequence (DNA): TGTGCCAGCGGGAGGGGTGATGAGCAGTTCTTC. Amino acid sequence: CASGRGDEQFF.

V and J are TRBV5-1 and TRBJ1-1; tentative D call: TRBD1 (6 bases). The CDR3 sequence is 18 residues long. Trimming shortened V by 4 bases and J by 1 base, and 23 bases separated the two germline ends. Germline lookup yields CDR1 SGHRS and CDR2 YFSETQ. For the CDR3, the DNA is TGCGCCAGCAGCCCTGGCCCACCTGACAGGCCAGGGAACACTGAAGCTTTCTTT. It is translated as CASSPGPPDRPGNTEAFF.

The chain joins TRBV6-5 to TRBJ2-1, with D tentatively TRBD2 (6 bases). The CDR3 covers 14 residues. Germline V CDR1 and CDR2: MNHEY, SVGAGI. Deletions cut 1 base from V and 7 bases from J, with 11 bases between. CDR3 coding DNA: TGTGCCAGCAGTTACTTTAAGGAGGGGAATGAGCAGTTCTTC. It is translated as CASSYFKEGNEQFF.

In this sample, this clone turned up many times. The chain carries TRBV9 and TRBJ2-7; weak D call: TRBD2 (6 bases). V lost 0 bases to trimming and J lost 2 bases, with 9 bases between them. This CDR3 comprises 14 residues. Germline CDR1 reads SGDLS; CDR2 reads YYNGEE. CDR3 loop: CASSVGGNTYEQYF. As DNA, the CDR3 is TGTGCCAGCAGCGTAGGCGGGAACACCTACGAGCAGTACTTC. Full variable domain (rest looked up from reference TRBV9 and TRBJ2-7): DSGVTQTPKHLITATGQRVTLRCSPRSGDLSVYWYQQSLDQGLQFLIQYYNGEERAKGNILERFSAQQFPDLHSELNLSSLELGDSALYFCASSVGGNTYEQYFGPGTRLTVT.

The genes are TRBV19 and TRBJ2-3, with TRBD2 identical over 12 bases. V was clipped by 5 bases and J by 1 base; unmatched bases: 7. Per the germline V gene, CDR1 is LNHDA and CDR2 is SQIVND (reference sequence). The CDR3 sequence is 17 residues long. The CDR3 sequence: CASSAWTSGIGTDTQYF. CDR3 DNA sequence: TGTGCCAGTAGTGCCTGGACTAGCGGGATCGGCACAGATACGCAGTATTTT.

This clone appeared once. The gene calls are TRBV6-6 and TRBJ2-7, with 9 nucleotides matching TRBD1. Germline trimming cut 5 bases from V and 2 bases from J; bases unmatched to any gene: 13. CDR1 and CDR2 (germline): MNHNY, SVGAGI (reference sequence). The CDR3 totals 17 residues. The CDR3: CASSRGRDRVSTYEQYF. CDR3 nucleotides: TGTGCCAGCAGTCGGGGCAGGGACAGGGTTTCGACCTACGAGCAGTACTTC.

J is TRBJ2-1 and V is TRBV2, with 11 bases aligning to TRBD2. V lost 3 bases and J lost 0; bases outside the gene matches: 7. The CDR3 spans 18 residues. Looked up from germline, CDR1 is SNHLY and CDR2 is FYNNEI. DNA of the CDR3: TGTGCCAGCAGTGAGGGACTAGCGGAGTTCAGCTCCTACAATGAGCAGTTCTTC. It yields the protein CASSEGLAEFSSYNEQFF. The full variable domain, in which reference TRBV2 and TRBJ2-1 provide the parts outside the CDR3, is EPEVTQTPSHQVTQMGQEVILRCVPISNHLYFYWYRQILGQKVEFLVSFYNNEISEKSEIFDDQFSVERPDGSNFTLKIRSTKLEDSAMYFCASSEGLAEFSSYNEQFFGPGTRLTVL.

The V call is TRBV25-1, the J call TRBJ2-3, with TRBD1 identical over 11 bases. The CDR3 sequence is 13 residues long. J was trimmed by 6 bases and V by 10 bases; bases with no gene match: 6. Germline-derived CDR1 and CDR2 are MGHDK and SYGVNS. CDR3: CATGDRGVDTQYF. In DNA form, the CDR3 reads TGTGCCACCGGGGACAGGGGGGTGGATACGCAGTATTTT.

This sequence joins TRBV3-1 (or the pseudogene TRBV3-2) and TRBJ2-5; TRBD2 aligns across 14 bases. Unmatched junction bases numbered 9, after V lost 4 bases and J lost 5 bases. Germline V gene data show CDR1 as LGHDT and CDR2 as YNNKEL (reference sequence). The CDR3 has 17 amino acids. In DNA, the CDR3 is TGTGCCAGCAGCCTCTTGACTAGCGGGAGGGCCGGGGAGACCCAGTACTTC. It codes for CASSLLTSGRAGETQYF.

CDR3 in DNA: TGTGCCAGCACAGCGGGAGAATCCTACAATGAGCAGTTCTTC. Its protein is CASTAGESYNEQFF. The chain combines TRBV27 with TRBJ2-1; TRBD2 aligns across 8 bases. This CDR3 has 14 residues. V lost 7 bases, J lost 1 base, and 3 bases stayed unmatched. Germline lookup yields CDR1 MNHEY and CDR2 SMNVEV (reference sequence).

The rearrangement uses TRBV30 and TRBJ1-1; D is possibly TRBD1 (5 bases). Germline CDR1 is GTSNPN and CDR2 is SVGIG (reference sequence). V was pared by 4 bases and J by 4 bases, with 10 bases between. CDR3 size: 12 residues. The CDR3 DNA sequence: TGTGCCTGGACACCAGGGATCACTGAAGCTTTCTTT. Protein sequence: CAWTPGITEAFF. The full variable domain, in which reference TRBV30 and TRBJ1-1 provide the parts outside the CDR3, is SQTIHQWPATLVQPVGSPLSLECTVEGTSNPNLYWYRQAAGRGLQLLFYSVGIGQISSEVPQNLSASRPQDRQFILSSKKLLLSDSGFYLCAWTPGITEAFFGQGTRLTVV.

The V gene is TRBV2, the J gene TRBJ2-5, with TRBD2 identical over 12 bases. V trimming: 7 bases; J trimming: 2 bases; junction bases outside the gene matches: 8. CDR1 is SNHLY, CDR2 FYNNEI, per germline. CDR3 length equals 16 residues. CDR3 DNA sequence: TGTGCCAGCACCGGGACTAGCGGGTTAATGCAAGAGACCCAGTACTTC. This translates into CASTGTSGLMQETQYF.

The chain employs TRBV19 and TRBJ1-2; 8 bases fit TRBD1. CDR1 LNHDA and CDR2 SQIVND come from the germline V gene (reference sequence). The CDR3 runs to 15 residues. The trim removed 6 bases at V and 3 bases at J, leaving 9 bases unmatched. The CDR3 DNA reads TGTGCCAGTAGACCCCCCTGGGGACAGGACTATGGCTACACCTTC. Translating gives CASRPPWGQDYGYTF.

V and J are TRBV28 and TRBJ2-3; 10 bases map to TRBD2. This CDR3 comprises 17 residues. With V trimmed by 9 bases and J by 0 bases, 12 bases remained unmatched. Germline V gives CDR1 MDHEN, CDR2 SYDVKM. The CDR3 sequence is CASEPGLAFKSTDTQYF. Here the CDR3 DNA reads TGTGCCAGTGAGCCGGGACTAGCGTTTAAGAGCACAGATACGCAGTATTTT.

This rearrangement joins TRBV9 to TRBJ2-6, with a tentative D call TRBD2 (6 bases). Trimming stripped 7 bases from V and 4 bases from J, with 12 bases between. In germline, CDR1 is SGDLS, CDR2 YYNGEE. This CDR3 has 14 amino acids. The CDR3 sequence is CASAGGGGANVLTF. The CDR3 DNA follows: TGTGCCAGCGCCGGGGGTGGCGGGGCCAACGTCCTGACTTTC.

The rearrangement uses TRBV12-5 and TRBJ2-5, with a possible D match to TRBD1 (5 bases). Trimming removed 2 bases at V and 4 bases at J, with 8 bases between. This CDR3 comprises 13 residues. CDR1 and CDR2 (germline): LGHNT, FRNRAP. The DNA of the CDR3 is TGTGCTAGTGGTTTGTATGGGGCAGAGACCCAGTACTTC. Protein product: CASGLYGAETQYF.